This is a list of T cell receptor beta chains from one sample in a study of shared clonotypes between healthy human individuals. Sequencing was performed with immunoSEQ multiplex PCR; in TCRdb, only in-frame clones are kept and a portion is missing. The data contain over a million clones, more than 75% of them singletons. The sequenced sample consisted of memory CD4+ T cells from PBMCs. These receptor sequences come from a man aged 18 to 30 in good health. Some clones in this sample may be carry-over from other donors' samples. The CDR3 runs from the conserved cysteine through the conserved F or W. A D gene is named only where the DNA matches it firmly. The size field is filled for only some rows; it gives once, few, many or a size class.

DNA: TGTGCCAGCGGGACTAGCGACCACAATGAGCAGTTCTTC; CDR3: CASGTSDHNEQFF; V: TRBV7-3; D: TRBD2; J: TRBJ2-1; size: few
DNA: TGCAGCGTTGAGAGGGGAGGGGGAAGAGAGACCCAGTACTTC; CDR3: CSVERGGGRETQYF; V: TRBV29-1; D: .; J: TRBJ2-5; size: .
DNA: TGTGCCAGCTCACCAACCCAGGGCGTCCGGGACGAGCAGTACTTC; CDR3: CASSPTQGVRDEQYF; V: TRBV18; D: .; J: TRBJ2-7; size: .
DNA: TGTGCCAGCAGCGTTTTTGCTTACGGACAGAACACAGATACGCAGTATTTT; CDR3: CASSVFAYGQNTDTQYF; V: TRBV9; D: .; J: TRBJ2-3; size: .
DNA: TGCGCCAGCAGCTTGGATAGGGGCCAACTAGCCAAAAACATTCAGTACTTC; CDR3: CASSLDRGQLAKNIQYF; V: TRBV5-1; D: .; J: TRBJ2-4; size: .
DNA: TGTGCCAGCAGCGGCTGGGTTTCGGGAGAGACCCAGTACTTC; CDR3: CASSGWVSGETQYF; V: TRBV2; D: .; J: TRBJ2-5; size: .
DNA: TGTGCCAGCAGTACCCAGGGGGGAAGAGGGGTCAAAAACATTCAGTACTTC; CDR3: CASSTQGGRGVKNIQYF; V: TRBV27; D: .; J: TRBJ2-4; size: .
DNA: TGTGCCAGCAGCCTTAGCGGGAGGGCCCCAGATACGCAGTATTTT; CDR3: CASSLSGRAPDTQYF; V: TRBV4-2; D: TRBD2; J: TRBJ2-3; size: .
DNA: TGTGCCAGCAGCCCGAGGGGGGCTAGCGGGCCTTCCTACGAGCAGTACTTC; CDR3: CASSPRGASGPSYEQYF; V: TRBV28; D: TRBD2; J: TRBJ2-7; size: .
DNA: TGTGCCAGCACCAATAGGGTATACGAGCAGTACTTC; CDR3: CASTNRVYEQYF; V: TRBV6-6; D: .; J: TRBJ2-7; size: once
DNA: TGTGCCAGCAGTGACGCAACCAAGACAGGGGGCTATGGCTACACCTTC; CDR3: CASSDATKTGGYGYTF; V: TRBV25-1; D: TRBD1; J: TRBJ1-2; size: .
DNA: TGTGCCAGCAGCGTAGACCCGACAGGGGATCACTATGGCTACACCTTC; CDR3: CASSVDPTGDHYGYTF; V: TRBV9; D: TRBD1; J: TRBJ1-2; size: .